Below, 9 T cell receptor beta chains from the same sample are listed, as sequenced in a study of cytomegalovirus exposure and HLA in healthy donors (dated by TCRdb to 2017 to 2019). Libraries were made using the immunoSEQ multiplex PCR assay. A mixture of 60 forward primers for TCR Vbeta segments and 13 reverse primers for TCR Jbeta segments was used in the multiplex PCR. This immuneACCESS table, as held by TCRdb, lists in-frame sequences with V and J called but not all clones. Of the missing ones, under half trace to an unresolved V gene in checked studies; the others have no known cause. The sample table lists 180,000 or so clones, about 83% of them with a count of one. The ten largest clonotypes hold less than 3.5% of the sample. The material sequenced was PBMCs. These receptors all come from a female donor in good health and CMV-seronegative.

This rearrangement joins TRBV6-6 to TRBJ1-4, with D maybe TRBD1 (6 bases). The CDR3 consists of 16 residues. Trimming took 6 bases from V and 5 from J, leaving 19 bases between them. Per the germline V gene, CDR1 is MNHNY and CDR2 is SVGAGI (reference sequence). The CDR3 here is CASRDGRQAPNEKLFF. In DNA form, the CDR3 reads TGTGCCAGCAGAGACGGTAGACAGGCCCCCAATGAAAAACTGTTTTTT.

This clone was seen just once. This chain joins TRBV19 and TRBJ2-7, with D perhaps TRBD1 (6 bases). Trimming cost V 3 bases and J 2 bases, with 11 bases left between them. The V gene's germline CDR1 is LNHDA and CDR2 SQIVND (reference sequence). This CDR3 has 14 amino acids. CDR3 sequence: CASSIDQGTYEQYF. Here the CDR3 DNA reads TGTGCCAGTAGTATCGACCAGGGGACCTACGAGCAGTACTTC.

This clone occurred a few times. The J gene is TRBJ2-7, the V gene TRBV7-9, with 12 positions matching TRBD2. There are 15 residues in the CDR3. Trimming removed 3 bases from V and 4 bases from J; junction bases left unmatched: 4. From germline, CDR1 is SEHNR and CDR2 FQNEAQ (reference sequence). The CDR3, as DNA: TGTGCCAGCAGCTTCGGACTAGCGGGGTTATACGAGCAGTACTTC. This sequence encodes CASSFGLAGLYEQYF.

This chain uses TRBV7-9 with TRBJ2-1; tentative D call: TRBD1 (6 bases). The CDR3 has 12 residues. Germline loops: CDR1 SEHNR, CDR2 FQNEAQ (reference sequence). V was clipped by 6 bases and J by 14 bases, with 17 bases between them. In DNA, the CDR3 is TGTGCCAGCAGTCAAGTGCGGACAGATAAGTTCTTC. It encodes CASSQVRTDKFF.

The genes are TRBV19 and TRBJ1-5, with TRBD1 matching over 12 bases. V dropped 8 bases and J dropped 6; count of bases not matched to a gene: 5. CDR3 length equals 14 residues. Germline-derived CDR1 and CDR2 are LNHDA and SQIVND (reference sequence). The CDR3 DNA sequence: TGTGCCAGTTCCGGGACAGGGGGCCTTCAGCCCCAGCATTTT. Translation gives CASSGTGGLQPQHF.

In this sample, this clone turned up a few times. The chain has TRBV18 and TRBJ1-6; the D is unclear. This CDR3 region has 15 residues. Germline loops: CDR1 KGHSH, CDR2 LQKENI. Trimming shortened V by 2 bases and J by 7 bases, and 12 bases separated the two germline ends. CDR3 sequence (DNA): TGTGCCAGCTCACCATCGGGAGCTCCGAATTCACCCCTCCACTTT. Translated, it gives CASSPSGAPNSPLHF.

V usage is TRBV27 and J usage is TRBJ2-1; perhaps TRBD2 as D (6 bases). Germline V gene sequence: CDR1 MNHEY, CDR2 SMNVEV (reference sequence). V lost 6 bases to trimming and J lost 4 bases, with 13 bases between them. This CDR3 contains 14 residues. The CDR3 DNA reads TGTGCCAGCAGAACCATTAGCGGTTACAATGAGCAGTTCTTC. Translation: CASRTISGYNEQFF.

The gene calls are TRBV4-1 and TRBJ2-7; perhaps TRBD2 as D (5 bases). Per germline, CDR1 MGHRA and CDR2 YSYEKL. Trimming stripped 5 bases from V and 0 bases from J, with 8 bases between. CDR3 length: 13 amino acids. Written as DNA, the CDR3 is TGCGCCAGCAGCACGGGATCCTCCTACGAGCAGTACTTC. Translated, it gives CASSTGSSYEQYF.

The V and J genes are TRBV6-1 and TRBJ2-1; TRBD2 might be the D (5 bases). CDR3 size: 14 residues. CDR1 and CDR2 from the germline V gene are MNHNS and SASEGT. V was trimmed by 2 bases and J by 8 bases, leaving 13 bases between them. The CDR3 DNA is TGTGCCAGCAGTGAAATGTCTAGCTCCGATGAGCAGTTCTTC. Protein product: CASSEMSSSDEQFF.